The 27 T cell receptor beta chains listed next were all sequenced from one sample in a study of blood T cells in healthy people across ages (dated by TCRdb to about 2015). Library preparation employed 5' RACE. Sequencing was performed on an Illumina HiSeq 2500. The second PCR ran for about 6 to 11 cycles and used a J-beta primer mix along with a sample-barcoded 5' primer. TCRdb redid the processing of the public reads, applying fastp at Q25 and MiXCR, and retained in-frame beta chains. Rows are unified per CDR3 protein, each entry keeping the most common DNA and genes. The sample table records about 1 million distinct CDR3 sequences; around 45% of these occur just once. The leading ten clones occupy approximately 20% of the sample. The sample comprised blood. These receptors originate from a woman aged 55 to 70 in good health.

This chain joins TRBV12-3 or TRBV12-4 and TRBJ2-4; the D gene is possibly TRBD2 (7 bases). The J call is uncertain, as TRBJ2-7 better fits the DNA end. This CDR3 is 14 amino acids long. CDR3 protein: CASSARGTFYEQYF. In DNA, the CDR3 is TGTGCCAGCAGCGCGCGGGGGACATTCTACGAGCAGTACTTC.

The chain employs TRBV29-1 and TRBJ2-1; D may be TRBD2 (6 bases). The germline CDR1 and CDR2 sequences are SQVTM and ANQGSEA. V was trimmed by 6 bases and J by 3 bases, leaving 9 bases between them. The CDR3 loop spans 12 amino acids. The CDR3 here is CSVGTLYNEQFF. CDR3 nucleotides: TGCAGCGTAGGGACTCTCTACAATGAGCAGTTCTTC.

V is TRBV7-8 and J is TRBJ2-5; 7 bases are shared with TRBD2. J was trimmed by 1 base and V by 4 bases; bases with no gene match: 12. Germline assignment: CDR1 SGHVS and CDR2 FQNEAQ. This CDR3 has 17 amino acids. CDR3 nucleotides: TGTGCCAGCAGCTCCCGACTAGCTGGAATGGGCCAAGAGACCCAGTACTTC. This codes for CASSSRLAGMGQETQYF.

The chain links TRBV27 to TRBJ1-2; D gene unclear. V lost 8 bases, J lost 2 bases, and 12 bases lay in between. CDR1 and CDR2 (germline): MNHEY, SMNVEV (reference sequence). The CDR3 extends over 13 amino acids. CDR3: CASRGRINYGYTF. The CDR3 DNA reads TGTGCCAGCCGAGGGCGCATCAACTATGGCTACACCTTC.

This chain's CDR3 is CAWTGQTNEKLFF. The CDR3 region has the DNA TGTGCCTGGACGGGACAGACTAATGAAAAACTGTTTTTT. The chain is built from TRBV30 and TRBJ1-4, with 7 bases matching TRBD1. CDR3 length: 13 amino acids. J gave up 2 bases and V 4 bases, and 1 base lay outside the gene matches. Germline lookup yields CDR1 GTSNPN and CDR2 SVGIG (reference sequence).

This clonotype was seen only a few times. The chain employs TRBV7-9 and TRBJ2-7; D is unclear. CDR1 and CDR2 (germline): SEHNR, FQNEAQ (reference sequence). This CDR3 comprises 13 residues. Trimming left V 5 bases short and J 2 bases short, with 10 bases between. CDR3 sequence (DNA): TGTGCCAGCAGCCCCCGTAGGACCTACGAGCAGTACTTC. It codes for CASSPRRTYEQYF.

This sequence joins TRBV10-3 and TRBJ2-7, with D tentatively TRBD1 (5 bases). Looked up from germline, CDR1 is ENHRY and CDR2 is SYGVKD. This CDR3 has 13 residues. Trimming shortened V by 6 bases and J by 2 bases, and 11 bases separated the two germline ends. CDR3 DNA: TGTGCCATCAGATTTGACAGACCCTACGAGCAGTACTTC. Its translation: CAIRFDRPYEQYF.

This clonotype has a handful of counts. This rearrangement joins TRBV7-9 to TRBJ1-1; 9 bases agree with TRBD1. CDR3 size: 16 residues. Losses at the gene ends were 5 bases for V and 1 base for J; bases not matched to a gene: 8. Germline V CDR1 and CDR2: SEHNR, FQNEAQ (reference sequence). The CDR3 here is CASSPRQGVTNTEAFF. CDR3 DNA: TGTGCCAGCAGCCCGAGACAGGGGGTGACGAACACTGAAGCTTTCTTT.

V and J are TRBV6-1 and TRBJ2-5; 9 positions agree with TRBD1. V shed 7 bases, J shed 11 bases, and the junction held 29 bases outside the gene matches. Germline CDR1 MNHNS, CDR2 SASEGT. The CDR3 covers 19 residues. CDR3 in DNA: TGTGCCAGCAATCAAACAGGGGGCCACCAGAAGCTCCCACCCAATGAGCAGTACTTC. Amino acids: CASNQTGGHQKLPPNEQYF.

CDR3 sequence: CASSQEAGRYEQYF. CDR3 coding DNA: TGTGCCAGCAGCCAAGAGGCGGGCCGATACGAGCAGTACTTC. The chain recombines TRBV3-1 with TRBJ2-7; TRBD2 is a possible D gene (5 bases). Trimming removed 0 bases at V and 4 bases at J, with 10 bases between. The CDR3 sequence is 14 residues long. Germline CDR1 and CDR2: LGHDT and YNNKEL (reference sequence).

V gene TRBV6-1 combines with J gene TRBJ2-5; TRBD2 agrees at 8 bases. The junction had 11 bases not matched to a gene; V was cut back by 3 bases and J by 2 bases. The CDR3 length is 17 residues. The germline V gene encodes CDR1 MNHNS and CDR2 SASEGT. Here the CDR3 reads CASSERWGSGTQETQYF. CDR3 nucleotides: TGTGCCAGCAGTGAGCGGTGGGGTAGCGGGACTCAAGAGACCCAGTACTTC.

As concerns this clonotype: A junction end diverges from the germline sequence, so it may reflect a read error. The gene calls are TRBV6-5 and TRBJ2-5, with TRBD2 identical over 12 bases. The end of the DNA fits TRBJ2-7 better, so the J call may be wrong. Germline V gene sequence: CDR1 MNHEY, CDR2 SVGAGI. CDR3 length: 15 amino acids. CDR3 coding DNA: TGTGCCAGCGGTTACGCGACTAGCGGGAGCCGCGAGCAGTACTTC. Translated: CASGYATSGSREQYF.

This chain joins TRBV12-3 or TRBV12-4 and TRBJ1-5; no clear D. Between the trimmed V and J ends, which lost 1 base and 5 bases, there was a span of 15 bases. The CDR3 sequence is 16 residues long. CDR3 DNA: TGTGCCAGCAGTTTAGGACAAGGGTTAGGTGATCAGCCCCAGCATTTT. Amino acids: CASSLGQGLGDQPQHF.

As for this clonotype: Compared with germline, one end of the junction differs, possibly owing to a read error. The rearrangement joins TRBV7-9 to TRBJ2-1; D possibly corresponds to TRBD2 (7 bases). CDR3 length: 15 amino acids. Germline CDR1 and CDR2: SEHNR and FQNEAQ (reference sequence). This CDR3 is CASSLAGGGYNGQFF. DNA of the CDR3: TGTGCCAGCAGCTTAGCGGGAGGGGGTTACAATGGGCAGTTCTTC.

The table lists this clonotype with a few counts. This chain uses TRBV10-3 with TRBJ2-1, with a weak D call TRBD2 (5 bases). Trimming took 2 bases from V and 4 from J, leaving 12 bases between them. Germline-derived CDR1 and CDR2 are ENHRY and SYGVKD. The CDR3 spans 15 residues. The CDR3: CAISERGQQYNEQFF. The CDR3 nucleotides read TGTGCCATCAGTGAGCGCGGGCAGCAATACAATGAGCAGTTCTTC.

This clonotype turned up a few times. The chain is built from TRBV2 and TRBJ2-5, with 7 positions matching TRBD1. CDR3 size: 15 residues. CDR1 and CDR2 from the germline V gene are SNHLY and FYNNEI. Trimming cost V 4 bases and J 4 bases; bases outside gene matches: 9. The DNA for the CDR3 is TGTGCCAGCAGTGCCTGGACAGGACCCGTAGAGACCCAGTACTTC. This gives the protein CASSAWTGPVETQYF.

This rearrangement joins TRBV29-1 to TRBJ1-4, with 7 bases that match TRBD1. CDR1 and CDR2 (germline): SQVTM, ANQGSEA. This CDR3 is built from 14 residues. V was clipped by 6 bases and J by 8 bases; unmatched bases: 12. CDR3 nucleotide sequence: TGCAGCGTAGGGGGCATAGGGCGCGGGGAAAAACTGTTTTTT. Protein sequence: CSVGGIGRGEKLFF.

There are a few counts of this clonotype. The V call is TRBV9, the J call TRBJ2-1; D may be TRBD2 (5 bases). Between the trimmed V and J ends, which lost 0 bases and 7 bases, there was a span of 8 bases. There are 13 residues in the CDR3. Germline loops: CDR1 SGDLS, CDR2 YYNGEE. Here the CDR3 reads CASSVGTLNEQFF. The CDR3 nucleotides are TGTGCCAGCAGCGTAGGGACTCTAAATGAGCAGTTCTTC. The entire variable domain, with the rest obtained from reference TRBV9 and TRBJ2-1, is as follows: DSGVTQTPKHLITATGQRVTLRCSPRSGDLSVYWYQQSLDQGLQFLIQYYNGEERAKGNILERFSAQQFPDLHSELNLSSLELGDSALYFCASSVGTLNEQFFGPGTRLTVL.

J is TRBJ2-7 and V is TRBV15; no definite D call. CDR3 length: 15 amino acids. In germline, CDR1 is LNHNV, CDR2 YYDKDF (reference sequence). The V end lost 0 bases, the J end lost 0 bases, and 9 bases lay between the germline ends. DNA of the CDR3: TGTGCCACCAGCAGAGATCAAGGGTCCTCCTACGAGCAGTACTTC. Amino acids: CATSRDQGSSYEQYF.

The chain recombines TRBV27 with TRBJ2-2, with 7 bases fitting TRBD2. V trimming: 4 bases; J trimming: 2 bases; junction bases outside the gene matches: 1. The CDR3 runs 14 residues. The germline gives CDR1 MNHEY, CDR2 SMNVEV (reference sequence). The CDR3 sequence: CASSWGLNTGELFF. In nucleotides, the CDR3 is TGTGCCAGCAGTTGGGGACTAAACACCGGGGAGCTGTTTTTT.

The rearrangement uses TRBV14 and TRBJ2-1; tentatively, D is TRBD2 (6 bases). The CDR3 spans 16 residues. CDR1 and CDR2 from the germline V gene are SGHDN and FVKESK. V lost 0 bases, J lost 4 bases, and 13 bases lay in between. CDR3 sequence (DNA): TGTGCCAGCAGCCAAGATGGACTACCACGATACAATGAGCAGTTCTTC. Encoded protein: CASSQDGLPRYNEQFF.

The rearrangement links TRBV12-3 or TRBV12-4 to TRBJ2-5, with TRBD1 matching over 7 bases. J was trimmed by 2 bases and V by 5 bases; bases with no gene match: 11. The CDR3 consists of 16 residues. The CDR3 sequence is CASSLTGALGQETQYF. The CDR3 DNA reads as TGTGCCAGCAGTCTAACAGGGGCCCTTGGTCAAGAGACCCAGTACTTC.

Regarding this clonotype: Compared with germline, one end of the junction differs, possibly owing to a read error. The chain has TRBV20-1 and TRBJ2-1; possibly TRBD1 for D (6 bases). The CDR3 runs to 22 residues. From germline, CDR1 is DFQATT and CDR2 SNEGSKA (reference sequence). The DNA for the CDR3 is TGCAGTGCTTGGGGGCCGGGCCCCCGTAGGACCCCGGAGATCAGCTCCTACAATGAGCTGTTCTTC. Encoded protein: CSAWGPGPRRTPEISSYNELFF.

This clonotype was seen only a few times. The rearrangement joins TRBV5-1 to TRBJ2-7; 10 nucleotides match TRBD2. V was clipped by 7 bases and J by 7 bases; unmatched bases: 14. Germline V gene data show CDR1 as SGHRS and CDR2 as YFSETQ. CDR3 length: 15 residues. CDR3 coding DNA: TGCGCCAGCGGGGGCGGACTAGCGGTAGAAGGAGAGCAGTACTTC. It codes for CASGGGLAVEGEQYF.

With respect to this clonotype: The junction and the germline gene differ at one end; a read error may be behind it. The chain joins TRBV6-5 to TRBJ1-5; unclear D gene. This CDR3 is 14 amino acids long. Per germline, CDR1 MNHEY and CDR2 SVGAGI. The CDR3 loop is CASGYSVKNQPQHF. Here the CDR3 DNA reads TGTGCCAGCGGTTACTCCGTAAAGAATCAGCCCCAGCATTTT.

This clonotype was detected only a few times. V usage is TRBV20-1 and J usage is TRBJ2-1, with TRBD2 identical over 12 bases. CDR3 length: 18 residues. Losses at the gene ends were 3 bases for V and 3 bases for J; bases not matched to a gene: 12. In germline, CDR1 is DFQATT, CDR2 SNEGSKA (reference sequence). DNA for the CDR3: TGCAGTGCTAGGGACAGGCCCCGGACTAGCGGGATCTACAATGAGCAGTTCTTC. It codes for CSARDRPRTSGIYNEQFF.

The rearrangement uses TRBV10-3 and TRBJ2-5, with D perhaps given as TRBD1 or TRBD2 (5 bases each). This CDR3 has 13 amino acids. CDR1 ENHRY and CDR2 SYGVKD come from the germline V gene. The V and J ends lost 7 bases and 4 bases respectively, with 13 bases between them. The CDR3 DNA is TGTGCCATCACTGGGGGAGTCGGAGAGACCCAGTACTTC. It is translated as CAITGGVGETQYF.